This paragraph covers one T cell receptor (beta chain) sequence. Antigen specificity is unknown. The same CDR3 arises from other DNA sequences in this sample as well. Healthy bone marrow donors made up the donors. This sample stems from a study of cytomegalovirus exposure and HLA in healthy donors. Study-level information: There were approximately 400 genotyped donors. Of these, 75% to 85% fell in the genetic ancestry cluster associated with self-reported Caucasian donors. Overall study results and limits: It was reportedly the case that the classifier diagnosed cytomegalovirus status with high specificity and sensitivity. In a later analysis, CMV-associated beta chains were mostly HLA-associated, it appeared.

Germline loops: CDR1 LGHNA, CDR2 YNFKEQ. Trimming at V came to 2 bases and at J to 7 bases, leaving 4 bases not matched to a gene. The CDR3 runs 16 residues. Use of 60 Vbeta and 13 Jbeta primers characterized the PCR. The protocol was immunoSEQ multiplex PCR, while the TCRdb copy is restricted to in-frame clones and leaves out a portion. The repertoire consists of 150,000 to 200,000 clones, with around 79% occurring once and the leading ten covering roughly 7%. The sequenced sample was PBMCs. The TCR comes from a male donor in good health and CMV-seropositive. The rearrangement joins TRBV4-2 to TRBJ2-1; the match to TRBD2 covers 14 bases. The CDR3 here is CASSQSGTSGGNEQFF. Here the CDR3 DNA reads TGTGCCAGCAGCCAATCCGGGACTAGCGGGGGAAATGAGCAGTTCTTC.